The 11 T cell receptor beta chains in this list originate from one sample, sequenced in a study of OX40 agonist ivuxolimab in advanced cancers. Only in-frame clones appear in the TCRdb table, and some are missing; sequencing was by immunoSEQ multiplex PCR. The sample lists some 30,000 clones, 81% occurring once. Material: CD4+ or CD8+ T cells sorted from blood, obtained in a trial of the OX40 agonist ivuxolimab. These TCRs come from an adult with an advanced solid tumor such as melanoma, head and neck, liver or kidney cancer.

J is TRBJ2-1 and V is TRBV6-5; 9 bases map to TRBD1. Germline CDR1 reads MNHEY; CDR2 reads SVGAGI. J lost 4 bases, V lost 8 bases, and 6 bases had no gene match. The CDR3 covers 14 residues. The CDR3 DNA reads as TGTGCCAGCCACGGGACAGGGTTATACAATGAGCAGTTCTTC. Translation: CASHGTGLYNEQFF.

CDR3 coding DNA: TGTGCCAGTAGTTCTCAAAAAGGAGGCGCCGGGGAGCTGTTTTTT. Amino acid sequence: CASSSQKGGAGELFF. The V call is TRBV19, the J call TRBJ2-2; weak D call: TRBD2 (5 bases). The V end lost 5 bases, the J end lost 6 bases, and 16 bases lay between the germline ends. The CDR3 is 15 residues long. Germline CDR1 and CDR2: LNHDA and SQIVND (reference sequence).

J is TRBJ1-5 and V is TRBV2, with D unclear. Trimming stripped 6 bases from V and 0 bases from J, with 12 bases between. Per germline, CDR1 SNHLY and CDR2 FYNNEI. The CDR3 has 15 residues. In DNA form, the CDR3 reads TGTGCCAGCAGGAAGGACCGATATAGCAATCAGCCCCAGCATTTT. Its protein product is CASRKDRYSNQPQHF.

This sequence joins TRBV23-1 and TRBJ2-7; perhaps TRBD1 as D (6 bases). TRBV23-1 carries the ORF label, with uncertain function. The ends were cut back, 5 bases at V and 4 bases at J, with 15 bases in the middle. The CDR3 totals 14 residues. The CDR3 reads CASSEQGKLYEQYF. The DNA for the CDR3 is TGCGCCAGCAGTGAACAGGGAAAGTTGTACGAGCAGTACTTC.

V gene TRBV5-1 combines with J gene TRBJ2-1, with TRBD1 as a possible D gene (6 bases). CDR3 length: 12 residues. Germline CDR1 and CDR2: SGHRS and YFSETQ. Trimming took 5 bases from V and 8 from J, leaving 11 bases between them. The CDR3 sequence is CASRIQGDEQFF. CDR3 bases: TGCGCCAGCAGAATACAGGGCGATGAGCAGTTCTTC. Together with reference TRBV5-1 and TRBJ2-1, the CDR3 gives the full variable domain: KAGVTQTPRYLIKTRGQQVTLSCSPISGHRSVSWYQQTPGQGLQFLFEYFSETQRNKGNFPGRFSGRQFSNSRSEMNVSTLELGDSALYLCASRIQGDEQFFGPGTRLTVL.

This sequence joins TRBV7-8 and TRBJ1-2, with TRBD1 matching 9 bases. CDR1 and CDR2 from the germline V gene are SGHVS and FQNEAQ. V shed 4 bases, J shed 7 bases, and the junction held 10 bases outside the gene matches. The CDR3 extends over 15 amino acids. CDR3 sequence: CASSYRDREVAGYTF. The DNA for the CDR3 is TGTGCCAGCAGCTACCGGGACAGGGAAGTAGCTGGCTACACCTTC. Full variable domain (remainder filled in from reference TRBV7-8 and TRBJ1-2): GAGVSQSPRYKVAKRGQDVALRCDPISGHVSLFWYQQALGQGPEFLTYFQNEAQLDKSGLPSDRFFAERPEGSVSTLKIQRTQQEDSAVYLCASSYRDREVAGYTFGSGTRLTVV.

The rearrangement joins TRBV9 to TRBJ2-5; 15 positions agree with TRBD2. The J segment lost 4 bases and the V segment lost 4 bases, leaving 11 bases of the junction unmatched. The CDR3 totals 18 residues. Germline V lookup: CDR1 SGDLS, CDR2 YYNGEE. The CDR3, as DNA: TGTGCCAGCAGCATCCTTCCGGGACTAGCGGGAGGAGCAGAGACCCAGTACTTC. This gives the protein CASSILPGLAGGAETQYF.

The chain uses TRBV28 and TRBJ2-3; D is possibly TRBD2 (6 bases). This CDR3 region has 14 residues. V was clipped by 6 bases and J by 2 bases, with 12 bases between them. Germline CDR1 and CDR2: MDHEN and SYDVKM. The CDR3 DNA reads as TGTGCCAGCAGAACTGGGACTTCCACAGATACGCAGTATTTT. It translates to CASRTGTSTDTQYF.

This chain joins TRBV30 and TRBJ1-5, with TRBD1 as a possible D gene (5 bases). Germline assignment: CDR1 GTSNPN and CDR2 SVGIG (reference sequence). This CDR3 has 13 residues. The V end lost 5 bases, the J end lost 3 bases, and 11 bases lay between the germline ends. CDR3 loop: CAWGRGPNQPQHF. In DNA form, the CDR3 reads TGTGCCTGGGGCCGGGGACCCAATCAGCCCCAGCATTTT.

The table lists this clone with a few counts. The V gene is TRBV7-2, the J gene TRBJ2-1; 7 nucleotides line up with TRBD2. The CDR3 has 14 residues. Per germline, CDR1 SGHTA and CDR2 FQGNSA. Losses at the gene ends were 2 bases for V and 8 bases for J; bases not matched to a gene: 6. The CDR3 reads CASSLLGGRDEQFF. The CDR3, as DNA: TGTGCCAGCAGCTTACTCGGGGGGAGGGATGAGCAGTTCTTC.

This CDR3 reads CATGVVGSYEQYF. CDR3 in DNA: TGTGCCACCGGGGTTGTGGGTTCCTACGAGCAGTACTTC. This chain uses TRBV7-9 with TRBJ2-7; tentative D call: TRBD2 (5 bases). V was shortened by 10 bases and J by 1 base, with 14 bases between the two germline ends. This CDR3 spans 13 amino acids. In germline, CDR1 is SEHNR, CDR2 FQNEAQ (reference sequence). Full variable domain (outside the CDR3, taken from reference TRBV7-9 and TRBJ2-7): DTGVSQNPRHKITKRGQNVTFRCDPISEHNRLYWYRQTLGQGPEFLTYFQNEAQLEKSRLLSDRFSAERPKGSFSTLEIQRTEQGDSAMYLCATGVVGSYEQYFGPGTRLTVT.